Described below is a single T cell receptor beta chain sequence and its context. This clonotype has just a few counts. Its antigen remains undetermined. No base-level quality is on record; no much larger clone is a single base apart. This specimen comes from a study of blood T cells in healthy people across ages (dated by TCRdb to between 2015 and 2016). About the investigation overall: In model experiments, template switching captured about one uniquely barcoded TCR beta cDNA molecule for every two T cells. To track age-related changes in TCR beta repertoire diversity, the study relied on deep sequencing normalized with unique cDNA molecular identifiers. The donors were split into four age groups: young (average around 15 years), middle-aged (roughly 39), aged (approximately 59) and long-lived (82). Donors of different ages were randomly distributed across sequencing lanes to avoid experimental bias. The study analyzed two additional independent replicas of 1 million unique cDNA reads from the same blood draw for two donors, one aged 18 to 29 and one aged 80 or older.

Donors were under 40 systemically healthy Caucasian individuals from Russia aged roughly 6 to 100 years. Each donor gave 9 to 10 milliliters of peripheral blood, collected into EDTA-treated Vacutainer tubes. Ficoll-Paque density-gradient centrifugation was used to isolate PBMCs, with at least 6.5 million per sample. Total RNA, at least 5 micrograms per sample, was extracted from PBMCs with Trizol reagent. For every donor, flow cytometry on a PBMC aliquot measured the percentage of naive CD45RAhigh/CD27high T cells. Libraries were prepared through 5' RACE. The instrument was an Illumina HiSeq 2500. A second PCR of 7 to 11 cycles was run with a J-beta primer mix and a sample-barcoded 5' primer. A unique molecular identifier was introduced onto each TCR beta cDNA molecule by a template-switch 5' adaptor carrying 12 random nucleotides. Each sample yielded at least 3 million CDR3-containing paired-end reads. First-strand cDNA was synthesized from all RNA with the Mint cDNA synthesis kit, primed by a TRBC-specific oligonucleotide. Following uracil-DNA glycosylase treatment, all cDNA underwent a first 18-cycle PCR with the universal primers M1SS and BC2_uni_R. Turning to the authors' computational methods: For normalization, 1 million high-quality reads, each with a distinct molecular identifier, were randomly selected from each sample. Reads sharing molecular identifiers were discarded rather than binned into consensus sequences. MiTCR, with a Q25 quality threshold and the strictest error-elimination algorithm, was used for CDR3 identification, clonotype clustering and error correction. A nonparametric unseen species model using Euler transformation provided a lower-bound estimate of total TCR beta diversity. Through fastp at Q25 and MiXCR, TCRdb rebuilt clones from the public reads, retaining in-frame beta chains. Duplicate CDR3 protein sequences are folded into a single record with the most common DNA and genes. TCRdb, not the authors, supplied the V and J calls. This sample is represented by roughly 500,000 distinct CDR3 sequences; roughly 29% of them were singletons. 18% of the sample is held by the ten biggest clonotypes.

General study outcomes and caveats: Because the CMV infection status of the donors was unknown, age-related changes in expanded clonotypes may potentially have been confounded. Estimates of total diversity based on one million sequenced T cells were regarded as lower bounds and as underestimates. There was a strong correlation between observed TCR beta diversity and the percentage of naive T cells measured by flow cytometry. Compared with the aged group, the long-lived group had more naive CD4+ T cells, fewer expanded clones and increased TCR diversity, suggesting age selection. Because profiling used bulk unsorted PBMCs, naive and antigen-experienced compartments could not be compared conclusively. As age increased, observed TCR beta diversity per million T cells dropped in a roughly linear way, and a significant reduction was already evident by age 40.

The source is a woman between 70 and 85 years old in good health. The source material was blood.

The DNA reads as follows: TGTGCCAGCAGCCAAGGGAGGGCTCTCGGAAAACTGTTTTTT. This codes for CASSQGRALGKLFF. The chain uses TRBV14 and TRBJ1-4; the D gene cannot be resolved reliably. Counted from cysteine to phenylalanine, this CDR3 has 14 amino acids. Only the CDR3 DNA is retained, 42 bases long and in frame from the first base. The germline V gene gives CDR1 as SGHDN and CDR2 as FVKESK. The junction shows trimming of 1 base on V and 10 bases on J, plus 13 bases between the germline ends.